Shown below are 17 T cell receptor beta chains from a single sample sequenced in a study of early T cells in non-severe SARS-CoV-2 infection. In TCRdb, the 5' RACE reads were re-called with MiXCR into one record per CDR3 protein. The sample comprises about 60,000 distinct CDR3 sequences, 10% of which are singletons, and over 8.5% rests with the top ten. Sample: whole blood. The receptors stem from an adult who was a healthcare worker with PCR-confirmed SARS-CoV-2 infection or an uninfected control (not recorded which).

The genes are TRBV14 and TRBJ2-7, with 7 bases that match TRBD2. V lost 1 base, J lost 2 bases, and 5 bases stayed unmatched. CDR1 SGHDN and CDR2 FVKESK come from the germline V gene. This CDR3 has 15 residues. The CDR3 reads CASSQAWGGAYEQYF. CDR3 nucleotide sequence: TGTGCCAGCAGCCAAGCCTGGGGGGGAGCCTACGAGCAGTACTTC.

V gene TRBV20-1 combines with J gene TRBJ2-7, with TRBD2 matching over 10 bases. The CDR3 loop spans 15 amino acids. V lost 3 bases, J lost 1 base, and 6 bases stayed unmatched. Germline lookup yields CDR1 DFQATT and CDR2 SNEGSKA (reference sequence). This chain's CDR3 is CSASETSGRSYEQYF. The CDR3 DNA sequence: TGCAGTGCTAGTGAGACTAGCGGGCGATCCTACGAGCAGTACTTC.

The sample holds many counts of this clonotype. V and J are TRBV25-1 and TRBJ2-5; no definite D call. Between the trimmed V and J ends, which lost 5 bases and 2 bases, there was a span of 18 bases. The CDR3 is 16 residues long. Germline V CDR1 and CDR2: MGHDK, SYGVNS. The CDR3 sequence: CASSTLFEQAQETQYF. The DNA of the CDR3 is TGTGCCAGCAGTACCCTTTTCGAGCAGGCTCAAGAGACCCAGTACTTC.

This clonotype came up many times. This chain links TRBV5-1 with TRBJ1-3, with D hard to call. Looked up from germline, CDR1 is SGHRS and CDR2 is YFSETQ. Deletions cut 0 bases from V and 0 bases from J, with 10 bases between. CDR3 length: 16 amino acids. This CDR3 reads CASSLESWSSGNTIYF. DNA for the CDR3: TGCGCCAGCAGCTTGGAATCGTGGAGCTCTGGAAACACCATATATTTT.

This clonotype was picked up many times. The CDR3: CASSLAAWTSGRIGELFF. The DNA for the CDR3 is TGTGCCAGCAGCTTAGCGGCCTGGACTAGCGGGAGAATCGGGGAGCTGTTTTTT. The chain links TRBV7-6 to TRBJ2-2; TRBD2 agrees at 13 bases. V was pared by 0 bases and J by 7 bases, with 8 bases of the junction left unmatched. Germline V CDR1 and CDR2: SGHVS, FNYEAQ. The CDR3 totals 18 residues.

This clonotype was seen many times. The rearrangement uses TRBV6-2 or TRBV6-3 and TRBJ1-5, with 7 bases that match TRBD1. Trimming removed 6 bases from V and 3 bases from J; junction bases left unmatched: 2. In germline, CDR1 is MNHEY, CDR2 SVGEGT. CDR3 length: 13 residues. Here the CDR3 reads CASRGQNNQPQHF. Here the CDR3 DNA reads TGTGCCAGCAGGGGACAGAACAATCAGCCCCAGCATTTT.

This clonotype was seen many times. This chain joins TRBV11-2 and TRBJ2-1, with 13 bases matching TRBD2. Trimming took 5 bases from V and 4 from J; bases not matched to a gene: 11. The CDR3 has 18 residues. Germline V gives CDR1 SGHAT, CDR2 FQNNGV. The CDR3 DNA sequence: TGTGCCAGCAGCCCCGGGGGGATGGGACTAGCGGGATACAATGAGCAGTTCTTC. It is translated as CASSPGGMGLAGYNEQFF.

This chain joins TRBV6-6 and TRBJ2-1, with 9 bases that match TRBD2. The length of the CDR3 is 17 residues. V shed 0 bases and J 9 bases; nucleotides not matched to a gene: 12. The germline V gene encodes CDR1 MNHNY and CDR2 SVGAGI (reference sequence). CDR3 in amino acids: CASSYSMLAGGPGEQFF. CDR3 in DNA: TGTGCCAGCAGTTACTCGATGTTGGCGGGAGGGCCAGGTGAGCAGTTCTTC.

At least ten counts were recorded for this clonotype. The chain employs TRBV6-5 and TRBJ2-1, with 12 bases lining up with TRBD2. The length of the CDR3 is 15 residues. Germline V lookup: CDR1 MNHEY, CDR2 SVGAGI. V shed 6 bases, J shed 0 bases, and the junction held 0 bases outside the gene matches. CDR3 nucleotides: TGTGCCAGCAGGACTAGCGGGAGCTCCTACAATGAGCAGTTCTTC. It specifies CASRTSGSSYNEQFF.

On this clonotype itself: A read error is possible here, since a much larger clone lies one base away. The chain uses TRBV5-6 and TRBJ1-1; TRBD1 is a possible D gene (6 bases). This CDR3 is built from 16 residues. Germline values: CDR1 SGHDT, CDR2 YYEEEE. Trimming cost V 1 base and J 0 bases, with 13 bases left between them. DNA for the CDR3: TGTGCCAGCAGCTTGAATCGGGGGGCTATGAACACTGAAGCTTTCTTT. Protein sequence: CASSLNRGAMNTEAFF.

The genes are TRBV7-9 and TRBJ1-3; D remains ambiguous. The CDR3 contains 15 residues. V gave up 1 base and J gave up 1 base, with 8 bases separating them. The germline V gene has CDR1 SEHNR and CDR2 FQNEAQ (reference sequence). CDR3 bases: TGTGCCAGCAGCTTAGTAAAGGGTTCTGGAAACACCATATATTTT. Translating it yields CASSLVKGSGNTIYF.

This clonotype was seen ten or more times. The rearrangement links TRBV7-8 to TRBJ2-5; D remains unclear. V lost 2 bases to trimming and J lost 0 bases, with 10 bases between them. CDR1 is SGHVS and CDR2 is FQNEAQ in the germline V gene. The CDR3 is made up of 15 amino acids. Here the CDR3 DNA reads TGTGCCAGCAGCTTACGAGGACGGCACCAAGAGACCCAGTACTTC. This encodes CASSLRGRHQETQYF. Variable domain in full (rest from reference TRBV7-8 and TRBJ2-5): GAGVSQSPRYKVAKRGQDVALRCDPISGHVSLFWYQQALGQGPEFLTYFQNEAQLDKSGLPSDRFFAERPEGSVSTLKIQRTQQEDSAVYLCASSLRGRHQETQYFGPGTRLLVL.

This rearrangement joins TRBV24-1 to TRBJ2-7; 7 nucleotides match TRBD1. Unmatched junction bases numbered 0, after V lost 0 bases and J lost 2 bases. This CDR3 comprises 14 residues. Germline-derived CDR1 and CDR2 are KGHDR and SFDVKD. For the CDR3, the DNA is TGTGCCACCAGTGATTTGGGGACAGCCTACGAGCAGTACTTC. Translated: CATSDLGTAYEQYF.

This clonotype came up a few times. The chain employs TRBV9 and TRBJ1-6, with D perhaps matching TRBD1 (6 bases). The V and J ends lost 4 bases and 6 bases respectively, with 11 bases between them. The CDR3 consists of 14 residues. Germline loops: CDR1 SGDLS, CDR2 YYNGEE. For the CDR3, the DNA is TGTGCCAGCAGCACAGGACAGCCTAATTCACCCCTCCACTTT. This translates into CASSTGQPNSPLHF.

The table lists this clonotype with many counts. The rearrangement links TRBV7-9 to TRBJ2-2; D is unclear. Germline V CDR1 and CDR2: SEHNR, FQNEAQ (reference sequence). Trimming removed 5 bases at V and 5 bases at J, with 12 bases between. The CDR3 is 14 amino acids. CDR3 region: CASSAPFLTGELFF. CDR3 nucleotide sequence: TGTGCCAGCAGCGCCCCCTTCCTTACCGGGGAGCTGTTTTTT. Drawing the rest from reference TRBV7-9 and TRBJ2-2, the complete variable domain is DTGVSQNPRHKITKRGQNVTFRCDPISEHNRLYWYRQTLGQGPEFLTYFQNEAQLEKSRLLSDRFSAERPKGSFSTLEIQRTEQGDSAMYLCASSAPFLTGELFFGEGSRLTVL.

This clonotype was picked up many times. The rearrangement uses TRBV3-1 and TRBJ1-1; TRBD1 might be the D (6 bases). V lost 3 bases, J lost 0 bases, and 11 bases lay in between. The CDR3 extends over 15 amino acids. Per germline, CDR1 LGHDT and CDR2 YNNKEL (reference sequence). CDR3 sequence: CASSHLDSVNTEAFF. CDR3 sequence (DNA): TGTGCCAGCAGCCACCTGGACAGTGTGAACACTGAAGCTTTCTTT.

This clonotype was found many times. The chain combines TRBV10-1 with TRBJ2-3, with 10 bases lining up with TRBD2. The CDR3 has 17 residues. With V trimmed by 6 bases and J by 4 bases, 13 bases remained unmatched. Germline-derived CDR1 and CDR2 are WNHNN and SYGVQD (reference sequence). The CDR3 loop reads CASRLIAGGHGADTQYF. In nucleotides, the CDR3 is TGCGCCAGCAGACTTATAGCGGGAGGACACGGGGCAGATACGCAGTATTTT.